The T cell receptor beta chain under discussion was sequenced for a study of T-cell reconstitution after alpha-beta-depleted transplantation in children. Study results and limitations: It was reported that alpha-beta T cells came from several hundred expanded graft clones (about two months after transplant). T-cell numbers and diversity one year post-transplant derived largely from freshly generated T cells.

It was with unique molecular identifiers that the TCRbeta library was prepared. TCRdb reprocessed the PCR reads with MiXCR, giving one entry per CDR3 protein. The sample consists of about 50,000 distinct CDR3 sequences, around 5.9% of them appearing once. Concerning this clonotype: The antigen is undetermined.

V was clipped by 1 base and J by 10 bases, with 20 bases between them. Germline-derived CDR1 and CDR2 are SGHRS and YFSETQ. This CDR3 region has 15 residues. This chain uses TRBV5-1 with TRBJ1-1; D is ambiguous. Here the sequenced sample was PBMCs, mostly from graft donor cells, taken 60 days after TCRalphabeta/CD19-depleted stem cell transplant. The receptor was derived from a female patient under 10 years old who had a stem cell transplant for aplastic anemia, so the T cells may come from the graft donor. CDR3: CASSLLEARPRRAFF. In DNA, the CDR3 is TGCGCCAGCAGCTTGTTAGAAGCCCGGCCCCGAAGAGCTTTCTTT.